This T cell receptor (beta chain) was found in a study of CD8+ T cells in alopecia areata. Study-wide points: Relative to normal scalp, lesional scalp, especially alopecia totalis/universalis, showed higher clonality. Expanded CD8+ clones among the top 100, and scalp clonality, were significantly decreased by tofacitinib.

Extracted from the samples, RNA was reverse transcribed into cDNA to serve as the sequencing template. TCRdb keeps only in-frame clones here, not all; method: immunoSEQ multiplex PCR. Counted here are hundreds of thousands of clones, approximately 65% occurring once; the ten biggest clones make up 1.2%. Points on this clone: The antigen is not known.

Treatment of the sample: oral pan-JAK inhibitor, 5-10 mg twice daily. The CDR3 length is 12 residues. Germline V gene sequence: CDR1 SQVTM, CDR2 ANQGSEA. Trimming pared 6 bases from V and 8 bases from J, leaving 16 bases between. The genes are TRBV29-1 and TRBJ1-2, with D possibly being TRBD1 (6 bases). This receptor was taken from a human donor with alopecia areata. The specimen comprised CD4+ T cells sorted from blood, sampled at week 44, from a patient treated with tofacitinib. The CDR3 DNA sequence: TGCAGCGTAGCCACAGGGACGGGAGGCTACACCTTC. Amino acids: CSVATGTGGYTF.